This entry lists 18 T cell receptor beta chains sequenced from one sample in a study of blood T cell repertoires in COVID-19. The table came from immunoSEQ multiplex PCR; TCRdb's copy has only in-frame clones and leaves some out. The sample includes hundreds of thousands of clones, 70% to 90% seen only once; the top ten take about 2.9%. What was sequenced was peripheral blood. Source of these receptors: a man in his sixties with acute or convalescent COVID-19.

As to this clone: The sample contains more than one DNA sequence encoding this CDR3. The chain couples TRBV5-6 to TRBJ2-3; TRBD1 aligns across 9 bases. Germline CDR1 and CDR2: SGHDT and YYEEEE. The ends lost 4 bases at V and 1 base at J; junction bases unmatched: 4. The CDR3 extends over 15 amino acids. The DNA of the CDR3 is TGTGCCAGCAGCGGACGGGACAGGGGCACAGATACGCAGTATTTT. Translating gives CASSGRDRGTDTQYF.

The rearrangement joins TRBV7-2 to TRBJ1-1; D is unclear. There are 14 residues in the CDR3. Germline-derived CDR1 and CDR2 are SGHTA and FQGNSA. The germline V and J ends were trimmed by 5 bases and 3 bases, with 13 bases remaining between them. The DNA for the CDR3 is TGTGCCAGCAGCCCCCCGTCCCGGGACACTGAAGCTTTCTTT. This translates into CASSPPSRDTEAFF.

The V and J genes are TRBV7-6 and TRBJ2-1; D perhaps matches TRBD2 (5 bases). Trimming took 3 bases from V and 9 from J, leaving 15 bases between them. The CDR3 extends over 14 amino acids. The V gene's germline CDR1 is SGHVS and CDR2 FNYEAQ. The CDR3 sequence is CASSFEGLGGEQFF. CDR3 DNA sequence: TGTGCCAGCAGCTTCGAAGGACTCGGTGGTGAGCAGTTCTTC. The whole variable domain, filled in from reference TRBV7-6 and TRBJ2-1, reads GAGVSQSPRYKVTKRGQDVALRCDPISGHVSLYWYRQALGQGPEFLTYFNYEAQQDKSGLPNDRFSAERPEGSISTLTIQRTEQRDSAMYRCASSFEGLGGEQFFGPGTRLTVL.

The V and J genes are TRBV18 and TRBJ2-3; D is perhaps TRBD2 (5 bases). Per the germline V gene, CDR1 is KGHSH and CDR2 is LQKENI. The CDR3 runs 16 residues. Trimming took off 4 bases at V and 2 bases at J, with 16 bases between the two ends. The CDR3 DNA sequence: TGTGCCAGCTCACTGGAGACTACCGACGCCACAGATACGCAGTATTTT. Translated: CASSLETTDATDTQYF.

Details on this clone: Other DNA sequences in this specimen translate into the identical CDR3. The rearrangement links TRBV5-4 to TRBJ1-2; 7 positions match TRBD1. CDR3 length: 14 amino acids. Unmatched junction bases numbered 3, after V lost 4 bases and J lost 0 bases. Germline lookup yields CDR1 SGHNT and CDR2 YYREEE (reference sequence). CDR3 sequence reads: CASSPDRSNYGYTF. The CDR3 region has the DNA TGTGCCAGCAGCCCGGACAGGTCTAACTATGGCTACACCTTC.

This sequence joins TRBV29-1 and TRBJ1-3; tentatively, D is TRBD1 (6 bases). The germline V gene encodes CDR1 SQVTM and CDR2 ANQGSEA. The germline V and J ends were trimmed by 3 bases and 4 bases, with 10 bases remaining between them. The CDR3 is 13 amino acids. The DNA for the CDR3 is TGCAGCGTTGACACAGGGAGAGGAAACACCATATATTTT. Translation: CSVDTGRGNTIYF.

With regard to this clone: Other DNA sequences in the sample encode the same CDR3. The rearrangement joins TRBV12-3 or TRBV12-4 to TRBJ2-7; D perhaps matches TRBD1 (6 bases). V gave up 8 bases and J gave up 4 bases, with 12 bases separating them. This CDR3 is built from 12 residues. The CDR3: CASSFRGYEQYF. CDR3 bases: TGTGCCAGCTCGTTCAGGGGTTACGAGCAGTACTTC.

The CDR3: CASSTGTSGETQYF. The CDR3 bases are TGCGCCAGCAGCACCGGGACTAGCGGCGAGACCCAGTACTTC. The V call is TRBV5-1, the J call TRBJ2-5; 11 positions agree with TRBD2. This CDR3 contains 14 residues. V was clipped by 4 bases and J by 5 bases; unmatched bases: 4. The germline gives CDR1 SGHRS, CDR2 YFSETQ.

With regard to this clone: Other DNA sequences in this specimen translate into the identical CDR3. The rearrangement joins TRBV12-3 or TRBV12-4 to TRBJ2-7; weak D call: TRBD1 (5 bases). This CDR3 comprises 13 residues. V was cut by 3 bases and J by 1 base, with 7 bases left in between. CDR3 region: CASSLAGSYEQYF. The CDR3 DNA sequence: TGTGCCAGCAGTTTGGCAGGGTCCTACGAGCAGTACTTC.

The V and J genes are TRBV10-2 and TRBJ1-1; D remains ambiguous. Trimming took off 6 bases at V and 1 base at J, with 12 bases between the two ends. Per germline, CDR1 WSHSY and CDR2 SAAADI. The CDR3 has 14 amino acids. CDR3 sequence reads: CASRSTPANTEAFF. Written as DNA, the CDR3 is TGCGCCAGCAGGTCGACTCCCGCGAACACTGAAGCTTTCTTT.

The V and J genes are TRBV15 and TRBJ2-1; 8 bases are a match to TRBD2. Germline trimming cut 3 bases from V and 3 bases from J; bases unmatched to any gene: 4. Looked up from germline, CDR1 is LNHNV and CDR2 is YYDKDF (reference sequence). CDR3 length equals 15 residues. CDR3 nucleotide sequence: TGTGCCACCAGCAGGGGAGCGGGGGACTACAATGAGCAGTTCTTC. Protein product: CATSRGAGDYNEQFF.

CDR3 bases: TGTGCCAGCAGTAGTCGCAGGGGCCTCCCCCCGTTCTTC. It yields the protein CASSSRRGLPPFF. The V gene is TRBV6-5, the J gene TRBJ2-1, with D possibly matching TRBD1 (6 bases). The V gene's germline CDR1 is MNHEY and CDR2 SVGAGI. The CDR3 is 13 amino acids. Trimming took 5 bases from V and 15 from J, leaving 20 bases between them.

Comment on this clone: Other DNA sequences in this specimen translate into the identical CDR3. The genes are TRBV11-2 and TRBJ2-7, with D perhaps matching TRBD1 (5 bases). Trimming took off 2 bases at V and 0 bases at J, with 14 bases between the two ends. The germline CDR1 and CDR2 sequences are SGHAT and FQNNGV. This CDR3 has 16 residues. The CDR3 DNA follows: TGTGCCAGCAGCTTACAGGGCGGTTCCTCCTCCTACGAGCAGTACTTC. Its protein is CASSLQGGSSSYEQYF. The entire variable domain, with the rest obtained from reference TRBV11-2 and TRBJ2-7, is as follows: EAGVAQSPRYKIIEKRQSVAFWCNPISGHATLYWYQQILGQGPKLLIQFQNNGVVDDSQLPKDRFSAERLKGVDSTLKIQPAKLEDSAVYLCASSLQGGSSSYEQYFGPGTRLTVT.

CDR3 protein: CASSPQQSNSPLHF. In nucleotides, the CDR3 is TGCGCCAGCAGCCCCCAACAATCCAATTCACCCCTCCACTTT. The genes are TRBV5-1 and TRBJ1-6; D uncertain. CDR3 size: 14 residues. CDR1 and CDR2 from the germline V gene are SGHRS and YFSETQ. V gave up 4 bases and J gave up 7 bases, with 12 bases separating them. The entire variable domain, with the rest obtained from reference TRBV5-1 and TRBJ1-6, is as follows: KAGVTQTPRYLIKTRGQQVTLSCSPISGHRSVSWYQQTPGQGLQFLFEYFSETQRNKGNFPGRFSGRQFSNSRSEMNVSTLELGDSALYLCASSPQQSNSPLHFGNGTRLTVT.

The chain carries TRBV4-1 and TRBJ2-5; 8 bases are a match to TRBD1. The V segment lost 0 bases and the J segment 7 bases; nucleotides outside the gene matches: 10. CDR1 and CDR2 from the germline V gene are MGHRA and YSYEKL. The CDR3 runs to 16 residues. CDR3 loop: CASSQDGAGGFGTQYF. The CDR3 DNA reads TGCGCCAGCAGCCAAGATGGGGCAGGGGGCTTCGGGACCCAGTACTTC.

The rearrangement links TRBV11-2 to TRBJ2-3; TRBD2 aligns across 10 bases. After removal of 6 bases from V and 2 bases from J, the junction contained 11 bases not matched to a gene. Germline-derived CDR1 and CDR2 are SGHAT and FQNNGV. CDR3 size: 17 residues. In DNA form, the CDR3 reads TGTGCCAGCAGGAACGGGCTAGCGGGGGTTCCCACAGATACGCAGTATTTT. Amino acid sequence: CASRNGLAGVPTDTQYF.

The V gene is TRBV6-2 or TRBV6-3, the J gene TRBJ2-6, with D uncertain. V was trimmed by 5 bases and J by 0 bases, leaving 11 bases between them. This CDR3 region has 16 residues. Germline V CDR1 and CDR2: MNHEY, SVGEGT. For the CDR3, the DNA is TGTGCCAGCAGTACAGCCCGTCACTCTGGGGCCAACGTCCTGACTTTC. Translation gives CASSTARHSGANVLTF.

This rearrangement joins TRBV27 to TRBJ2-5; a possible D gene is TRBD2 (6 bases). Trimming left V 6 bases short and J 2 bases short, with 13 bases between. This CDR3 has 14 amino acids. Germline V gives CDR1 MNHEY, CDR2 SMNVEV (reference sequence). CDR3 in DNA: TGTGCCAGCAGGAGACTAGGTGGGCAAGAGACCCAGTACTTC. Protein sequence: CASRRLGGQETQYF.